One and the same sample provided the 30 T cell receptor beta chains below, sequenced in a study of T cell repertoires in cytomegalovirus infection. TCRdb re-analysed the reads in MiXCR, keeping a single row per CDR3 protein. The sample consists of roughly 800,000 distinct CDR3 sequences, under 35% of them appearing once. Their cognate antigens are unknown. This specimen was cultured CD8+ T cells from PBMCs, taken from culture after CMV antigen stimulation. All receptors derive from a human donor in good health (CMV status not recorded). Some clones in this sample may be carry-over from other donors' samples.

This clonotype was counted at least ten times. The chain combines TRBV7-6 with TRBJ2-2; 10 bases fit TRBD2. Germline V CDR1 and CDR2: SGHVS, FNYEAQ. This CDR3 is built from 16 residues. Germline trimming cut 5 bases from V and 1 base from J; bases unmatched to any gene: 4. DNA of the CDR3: TGTGCCAGCAGCCCGGGGACTAGCGTGAACACCGGGGAGCTGTTTTTT. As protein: CASSPGTSVNTGELFF. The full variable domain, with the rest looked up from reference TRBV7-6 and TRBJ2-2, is GAGVSQSPRYKVTKRGQDVALRCDPISGHVSLYWYRQALGQGPEFLTYFNYEAQQDKSGLPNDRFSAERPEGSISTLTIQRTEQRDSAMYRCASSPGTSVNTGELFFGEGSRLTVL.

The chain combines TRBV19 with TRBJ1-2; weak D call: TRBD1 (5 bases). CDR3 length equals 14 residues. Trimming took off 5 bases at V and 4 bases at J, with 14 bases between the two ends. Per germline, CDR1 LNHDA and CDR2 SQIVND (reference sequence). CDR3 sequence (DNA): TGTGCCAGTAGTCCGGGACCAACACGCTATGGCTACACCTTC. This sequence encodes CASSPGPTRYGYTF.

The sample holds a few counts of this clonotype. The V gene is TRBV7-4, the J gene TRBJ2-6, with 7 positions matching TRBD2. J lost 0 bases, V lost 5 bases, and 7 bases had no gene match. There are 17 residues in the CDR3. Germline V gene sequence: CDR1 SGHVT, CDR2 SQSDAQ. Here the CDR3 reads CASSPGGGGSGANVLTF. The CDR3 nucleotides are TGTGCCAGCAGCCCGGGGGGTGGGGGCTCTGGGGCCAACGTCCTGACTTTC.

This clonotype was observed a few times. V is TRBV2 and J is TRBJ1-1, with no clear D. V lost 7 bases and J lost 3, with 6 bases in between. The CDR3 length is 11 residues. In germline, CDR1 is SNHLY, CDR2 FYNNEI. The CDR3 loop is CASMRYTEAFF. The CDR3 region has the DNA TGTGCCAGCATGAGGTACACTGAAGCTTTCTTT.

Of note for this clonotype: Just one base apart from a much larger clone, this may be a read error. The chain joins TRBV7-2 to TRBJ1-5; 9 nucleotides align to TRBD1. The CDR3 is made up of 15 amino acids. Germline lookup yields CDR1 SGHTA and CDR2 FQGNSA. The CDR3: CVSSQRQGGNQPQHF. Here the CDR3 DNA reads TGTGTCAGCAGCCAGCGACAGGGGGGTAATCAGCCCCAGCATTTT.

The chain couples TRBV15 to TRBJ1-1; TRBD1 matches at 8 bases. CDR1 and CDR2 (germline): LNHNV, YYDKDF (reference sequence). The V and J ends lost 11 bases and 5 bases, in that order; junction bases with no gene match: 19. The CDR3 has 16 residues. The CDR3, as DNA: TGTGCCGTTAGGCAGGGAGACAGGGGAGAGTGGACTGAAGCTTTCTTT. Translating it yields CAVRQGDRGEWTEAFF.

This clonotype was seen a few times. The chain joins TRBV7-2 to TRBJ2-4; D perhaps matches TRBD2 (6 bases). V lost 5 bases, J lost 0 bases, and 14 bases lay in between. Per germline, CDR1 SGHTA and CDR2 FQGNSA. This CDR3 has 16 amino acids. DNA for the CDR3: TGTGCCAGCAGCCCGTTACAGGAGGGAGCCAAAAACATTCAGTACTTC. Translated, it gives CASSPLQEGAKNIQYF.

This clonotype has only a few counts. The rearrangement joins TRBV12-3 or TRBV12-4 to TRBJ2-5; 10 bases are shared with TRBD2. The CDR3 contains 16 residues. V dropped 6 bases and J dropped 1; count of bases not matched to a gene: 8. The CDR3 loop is CASSTPGLASQETQYF. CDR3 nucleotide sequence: TGTGCCAGCAGCACGCCGGGACTAGCGTCCCAAGAGACCCAGTACTTC.

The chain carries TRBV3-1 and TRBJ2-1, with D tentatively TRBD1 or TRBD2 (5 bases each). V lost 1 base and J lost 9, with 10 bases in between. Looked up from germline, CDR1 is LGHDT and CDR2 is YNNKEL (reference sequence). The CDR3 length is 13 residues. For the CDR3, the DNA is TGTGCCAGCAGCCAAGGACCGGGACGTGAGCAGTTCTTC. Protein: CASSQGPGREQFF.

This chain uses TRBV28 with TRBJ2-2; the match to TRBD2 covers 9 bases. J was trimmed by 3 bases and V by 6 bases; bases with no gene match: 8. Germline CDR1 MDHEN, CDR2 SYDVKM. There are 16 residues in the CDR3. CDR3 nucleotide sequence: TGTGCCAGCAGCCCTAGGCTAGCGGGGTACACCGGGGAGCTGTTTTTT. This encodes CASSPRLAGYTGELFF.

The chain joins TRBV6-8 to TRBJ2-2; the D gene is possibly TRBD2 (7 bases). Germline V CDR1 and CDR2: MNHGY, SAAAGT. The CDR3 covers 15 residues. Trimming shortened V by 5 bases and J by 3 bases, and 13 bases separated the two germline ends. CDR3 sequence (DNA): TGTGCCAGCAGTGGACTAGGGGGGTACACCGGGGAGCTGTTTTTT. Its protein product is CASSGLGGYTGELFF.

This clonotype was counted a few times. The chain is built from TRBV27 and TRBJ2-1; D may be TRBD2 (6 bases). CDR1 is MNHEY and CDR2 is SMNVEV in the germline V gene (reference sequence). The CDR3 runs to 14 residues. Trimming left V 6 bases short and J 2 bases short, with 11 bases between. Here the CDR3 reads CASRWTGAYNEQFF. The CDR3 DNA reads TGTGCCAGCAGATGGACGGGAGCCTACAATGAGCAGTTCTTC.

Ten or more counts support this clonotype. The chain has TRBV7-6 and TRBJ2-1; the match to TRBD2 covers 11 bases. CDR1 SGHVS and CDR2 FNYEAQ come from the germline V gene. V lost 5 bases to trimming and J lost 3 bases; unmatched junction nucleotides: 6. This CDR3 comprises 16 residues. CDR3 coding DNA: TGTGCCAGCAGCCTATCCGGGACTAGCGGCTACAATGAGCAGTTCTTC. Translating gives CASSLSGTSGYNEQFF.

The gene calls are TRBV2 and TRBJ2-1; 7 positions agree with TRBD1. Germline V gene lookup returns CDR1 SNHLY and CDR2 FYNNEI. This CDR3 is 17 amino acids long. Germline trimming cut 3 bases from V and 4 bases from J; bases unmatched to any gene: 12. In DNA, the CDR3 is TGTGCCAGCAGTGAGAAGGGGGCCCCAATTGTTTACAATGAGCAGTTCTTC. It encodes CASSEKGAPIVYNEQFF.

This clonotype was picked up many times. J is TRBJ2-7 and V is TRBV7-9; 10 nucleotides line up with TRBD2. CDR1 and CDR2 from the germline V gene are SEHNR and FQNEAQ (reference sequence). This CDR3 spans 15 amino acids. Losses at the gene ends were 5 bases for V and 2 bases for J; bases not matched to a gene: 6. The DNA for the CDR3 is TGTGCCAGCAGCCTAGGAGCGGGGGGGACCTACGAGCAGTACTTC. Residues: CASSLGAGGTYEQYF.

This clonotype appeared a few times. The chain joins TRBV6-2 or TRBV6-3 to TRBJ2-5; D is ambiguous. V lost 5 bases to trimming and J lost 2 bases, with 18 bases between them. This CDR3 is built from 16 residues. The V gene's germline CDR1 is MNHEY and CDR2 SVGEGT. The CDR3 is CASSPPRRRQQETQYF. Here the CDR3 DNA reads TGTGCCAGCAGTCCCCCCCGGAGACGTCAACAAGAGACCCAGTACTTC.

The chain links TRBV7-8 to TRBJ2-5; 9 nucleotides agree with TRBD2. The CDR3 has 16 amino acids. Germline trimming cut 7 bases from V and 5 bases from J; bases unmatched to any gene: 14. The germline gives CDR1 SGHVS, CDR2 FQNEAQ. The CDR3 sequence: CASNPLGRGGGETQYF. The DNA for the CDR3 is TGTGCCAGCAACCCACTAGGGCGGGGGGGCGGTGAGACCCAGTACTTC.

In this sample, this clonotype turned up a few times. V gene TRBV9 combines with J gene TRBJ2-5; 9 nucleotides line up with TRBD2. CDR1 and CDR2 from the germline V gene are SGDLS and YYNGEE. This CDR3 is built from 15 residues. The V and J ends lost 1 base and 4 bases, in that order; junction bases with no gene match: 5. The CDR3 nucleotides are TGTGCCAGCAGCGTACTAGCGGGGAGGGGAGAGACCCAGTACTTC. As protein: CASSVLAGRGETQYF.

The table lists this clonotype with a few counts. The CDR3 reads CSARADGTTPKETQYF. Written as DNA, the CDR3 is TGCAGTGCTAGAGCCGACGGGACTACCCCCAAAGAGACCCAGTACTTC. The chain joins TRBV20-1 to TRBJ2-5, with 7 bases matching TRBD2. The V gene end was trimmed by 1 base and the J gene end by 3 bases; junction bases not matched to a gene: 11. The CDR3 is made up of 16 amino acids. Germline V lookup: CDR1 DFQATT, CDR2 SNEGSKA (reference sequence).

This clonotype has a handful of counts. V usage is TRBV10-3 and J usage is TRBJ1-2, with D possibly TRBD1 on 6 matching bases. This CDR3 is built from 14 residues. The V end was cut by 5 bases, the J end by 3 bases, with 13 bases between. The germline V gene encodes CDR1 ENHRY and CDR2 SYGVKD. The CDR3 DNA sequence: TGTGCCATCAGTACTCTTGAGGGGGACTATGGCTACACCTTC. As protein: CAISTLEGDYGYTF.

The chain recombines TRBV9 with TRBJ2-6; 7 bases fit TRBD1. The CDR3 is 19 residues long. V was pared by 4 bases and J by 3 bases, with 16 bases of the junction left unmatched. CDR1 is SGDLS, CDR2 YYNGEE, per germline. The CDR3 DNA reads TGTGCCAGCAGCACCCCGAAGGGGGACAGCCTTTTTGGGGCCAACGTCCTGACTTTC. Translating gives CASSTPKGDSLFGANVLTF.

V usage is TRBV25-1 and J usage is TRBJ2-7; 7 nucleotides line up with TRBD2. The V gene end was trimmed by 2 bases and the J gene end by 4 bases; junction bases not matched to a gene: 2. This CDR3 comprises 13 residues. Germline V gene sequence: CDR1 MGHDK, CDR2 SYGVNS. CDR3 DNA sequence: TGTGCCAGCAGTGAAGAACTAGCGTACGAGCAGTACTTC. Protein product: CASSEELAYEQYF.

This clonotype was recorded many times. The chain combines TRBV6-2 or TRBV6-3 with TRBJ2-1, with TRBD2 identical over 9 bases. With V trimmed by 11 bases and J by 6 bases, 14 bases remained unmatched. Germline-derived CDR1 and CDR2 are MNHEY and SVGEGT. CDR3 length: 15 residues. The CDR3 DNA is TGTGCCGCTACCCCCTTAGCGGGGGTGCTCAATGAGCAGTTCTTC. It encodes CAATPLAGVLNEQFF.

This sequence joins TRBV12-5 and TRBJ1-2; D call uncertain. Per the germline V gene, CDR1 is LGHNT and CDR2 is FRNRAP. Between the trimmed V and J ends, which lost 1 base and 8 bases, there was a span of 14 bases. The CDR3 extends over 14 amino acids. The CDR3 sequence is CASGLAVPLGGYTF. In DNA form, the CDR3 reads TGTGCTAGTGGTTTGGCAGTGCCCCTAGGGGGCTACACCTTC.

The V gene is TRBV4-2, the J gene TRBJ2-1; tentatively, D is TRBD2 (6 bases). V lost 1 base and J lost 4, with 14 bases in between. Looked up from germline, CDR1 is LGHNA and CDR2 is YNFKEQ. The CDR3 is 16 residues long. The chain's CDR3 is CASSQGRASAYNEQFF. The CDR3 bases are TGTGCCAGCAGCCAAGGGCGGGCTAGCGCATACAATGAGCAGTTCTTC.

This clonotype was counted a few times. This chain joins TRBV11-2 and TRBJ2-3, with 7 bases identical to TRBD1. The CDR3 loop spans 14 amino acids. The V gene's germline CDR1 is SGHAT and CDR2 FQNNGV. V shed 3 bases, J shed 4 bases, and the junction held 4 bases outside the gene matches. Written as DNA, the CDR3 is TGTGCCAGCAGCTTGACAGGGCGCCCAGATACGCAGTATTTT. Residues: CASSLTGRPDTQYF.

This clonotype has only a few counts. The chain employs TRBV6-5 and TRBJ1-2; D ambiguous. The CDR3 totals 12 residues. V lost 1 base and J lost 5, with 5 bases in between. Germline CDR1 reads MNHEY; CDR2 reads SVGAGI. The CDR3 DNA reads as TGTGCCAGCAGTTACTATGGGTATGGCTACACCTTC. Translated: CASSYYGYGYTF.

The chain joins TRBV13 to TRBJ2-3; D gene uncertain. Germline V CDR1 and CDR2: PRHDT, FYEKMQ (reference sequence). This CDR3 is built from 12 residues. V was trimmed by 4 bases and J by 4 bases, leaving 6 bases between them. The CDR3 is CASSWSADTQYF. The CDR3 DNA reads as TGTGCCAGCAGCTGGTCTGCAGATACGCAGTATTTT.

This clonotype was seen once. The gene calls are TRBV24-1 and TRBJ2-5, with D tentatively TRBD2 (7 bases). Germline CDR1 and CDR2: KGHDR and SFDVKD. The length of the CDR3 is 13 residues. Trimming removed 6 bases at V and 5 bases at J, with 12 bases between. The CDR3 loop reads CATSLGGVETQYF. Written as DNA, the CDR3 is TGTGCCACCAGTCTAGGGGGGGTGGAGACCCAGTACTTC.

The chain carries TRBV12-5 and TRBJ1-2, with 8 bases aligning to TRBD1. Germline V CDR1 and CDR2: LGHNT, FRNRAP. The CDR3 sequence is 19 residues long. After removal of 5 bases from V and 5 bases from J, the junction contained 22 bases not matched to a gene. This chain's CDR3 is CASGLQIGAGTGEEYGYTF. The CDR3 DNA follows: TGTGCTAGTGGTCTACAGATCGGGGCGGGGACAGGCGAGGAGTATGGCTACACCTTC. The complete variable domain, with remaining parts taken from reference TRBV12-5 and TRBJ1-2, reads DARVTQTPRHKVTEMGQEVTMRCQPILGHNTVFWYRQTMMQGLELLAYFRNRAPLDDSGMPKDRFSAEMPDATLATLKIQPSEPRDSAVYFCASGLQIGAGTGEEYGYTFGSGTRLTVV.